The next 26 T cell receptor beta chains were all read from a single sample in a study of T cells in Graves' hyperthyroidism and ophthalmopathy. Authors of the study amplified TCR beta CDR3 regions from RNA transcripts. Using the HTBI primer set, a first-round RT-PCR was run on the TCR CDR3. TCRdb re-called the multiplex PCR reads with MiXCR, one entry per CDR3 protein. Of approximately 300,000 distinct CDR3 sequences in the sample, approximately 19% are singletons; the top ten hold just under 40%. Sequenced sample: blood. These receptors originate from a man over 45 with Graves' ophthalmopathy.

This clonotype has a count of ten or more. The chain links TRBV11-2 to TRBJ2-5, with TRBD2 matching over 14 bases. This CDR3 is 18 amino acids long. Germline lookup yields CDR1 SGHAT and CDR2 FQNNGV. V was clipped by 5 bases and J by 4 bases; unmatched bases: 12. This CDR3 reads CASSIGTSGRIGRETQYF. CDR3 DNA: TGTGCCAGCAGCATAGGGACTAGCGGGAGAATAGGAAGAGAGACCCAGTACTTC.

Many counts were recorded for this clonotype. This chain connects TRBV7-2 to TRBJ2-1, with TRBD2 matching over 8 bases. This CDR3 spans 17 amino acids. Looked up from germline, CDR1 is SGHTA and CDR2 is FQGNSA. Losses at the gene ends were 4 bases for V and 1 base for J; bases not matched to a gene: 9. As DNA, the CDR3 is TGTGCCAGCAGCTCGGGGGGGGGCTACCTATCCTACAATGAGCAGTTCTTC. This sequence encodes CASSSGGGYLSYNEQFF.

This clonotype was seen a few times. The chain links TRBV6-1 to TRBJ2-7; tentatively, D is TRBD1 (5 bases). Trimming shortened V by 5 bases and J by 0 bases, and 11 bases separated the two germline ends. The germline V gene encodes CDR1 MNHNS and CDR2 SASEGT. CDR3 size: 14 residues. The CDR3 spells CASSYIQGSYEQYF. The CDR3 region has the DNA TGTGCCAGCAGTTATATCCAGGGCTCCTACGAGCAGTACTTC.

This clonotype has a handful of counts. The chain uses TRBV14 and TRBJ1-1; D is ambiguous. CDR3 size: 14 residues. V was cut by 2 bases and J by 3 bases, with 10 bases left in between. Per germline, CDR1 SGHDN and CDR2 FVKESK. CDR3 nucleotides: TGTGCCAGCAGCCAATGGGTTCAGGACACTGAAGCTTTCTTT. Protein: CASSQWVQDTEAFF.

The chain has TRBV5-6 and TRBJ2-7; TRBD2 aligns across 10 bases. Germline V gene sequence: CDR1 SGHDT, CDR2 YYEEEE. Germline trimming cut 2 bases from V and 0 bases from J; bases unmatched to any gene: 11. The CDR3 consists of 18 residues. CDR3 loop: CASSFPSSGSQGSYEQYF. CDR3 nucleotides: TGTGCCAGCAGCTTTCCGTCTAGCGGGAGTCAGGGCTCCTACGAGCAGTACTTC.

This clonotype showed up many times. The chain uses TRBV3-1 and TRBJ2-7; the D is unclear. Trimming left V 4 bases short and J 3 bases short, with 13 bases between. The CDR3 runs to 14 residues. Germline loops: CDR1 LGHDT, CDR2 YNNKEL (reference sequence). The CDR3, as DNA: TGTGCCAGCAGCCTCTGGAGTGGGCGCTACGAGCAGTACTTC. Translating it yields CASSLWSGRYEQYF.

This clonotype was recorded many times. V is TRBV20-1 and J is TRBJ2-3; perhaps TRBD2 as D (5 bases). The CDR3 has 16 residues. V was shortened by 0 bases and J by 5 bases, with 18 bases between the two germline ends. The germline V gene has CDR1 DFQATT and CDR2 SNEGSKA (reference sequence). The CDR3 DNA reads TGCAGTGCTAGAGATCCCACTCAAGGAGCGGTAGATACGCAGTATTTT. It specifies CSARDPTQGAVDTQYF.

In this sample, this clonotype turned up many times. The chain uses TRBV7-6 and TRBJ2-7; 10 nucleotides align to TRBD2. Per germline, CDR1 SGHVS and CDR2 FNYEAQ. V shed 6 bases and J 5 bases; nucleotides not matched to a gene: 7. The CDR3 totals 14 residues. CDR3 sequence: CASSRSGGAHEQYF. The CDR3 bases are TGTGCCAGCAGTCGGAGCGGGGGGGCACACGAGCAGTACTTC. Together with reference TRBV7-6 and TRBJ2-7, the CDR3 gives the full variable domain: GAGVSQSPRYKVTKRGQDVALRCDPISGHVSLYWYRQALGQGPEFLTYFNYEAQQDKSGLPNDRFSAERPEGSISTLTIQRTEQRDSAMYRCASSRSGGAHEQYFGPGTRLTVT.

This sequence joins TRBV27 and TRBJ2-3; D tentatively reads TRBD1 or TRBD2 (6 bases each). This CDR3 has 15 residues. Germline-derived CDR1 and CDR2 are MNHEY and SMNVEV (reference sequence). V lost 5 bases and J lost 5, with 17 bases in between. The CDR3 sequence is CASSRPPRGQDTQYF. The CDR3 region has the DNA TGTGCCAGCAGTCGTCCTCCCCGGGGGCAAGATACGCAGTATTTT.

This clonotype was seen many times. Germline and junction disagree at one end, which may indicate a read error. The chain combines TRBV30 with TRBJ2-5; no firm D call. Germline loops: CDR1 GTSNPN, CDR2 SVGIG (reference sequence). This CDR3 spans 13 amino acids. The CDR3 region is CAWASNWQGTQYF. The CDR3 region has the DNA TGTGCCTGGGCCTCCAATTGGCAAGGGACCCAGTACTTC.

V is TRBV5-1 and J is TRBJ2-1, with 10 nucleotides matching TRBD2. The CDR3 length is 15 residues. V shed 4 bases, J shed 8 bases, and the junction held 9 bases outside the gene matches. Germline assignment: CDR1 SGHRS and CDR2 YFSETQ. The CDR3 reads CASSPRVAGGYEQFF. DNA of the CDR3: TGCGCCAGCAGCCCCCGGGTAGCGGGAGGCTATGAGCAGTTCTTC.

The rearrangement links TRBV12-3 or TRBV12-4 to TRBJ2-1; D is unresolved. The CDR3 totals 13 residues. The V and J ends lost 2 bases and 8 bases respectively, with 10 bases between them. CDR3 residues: CASSLLGMDEQFF. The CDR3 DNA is TGTGCCAGCAGTTTATTAGGGATGGATGAGCAGTTCTTC.

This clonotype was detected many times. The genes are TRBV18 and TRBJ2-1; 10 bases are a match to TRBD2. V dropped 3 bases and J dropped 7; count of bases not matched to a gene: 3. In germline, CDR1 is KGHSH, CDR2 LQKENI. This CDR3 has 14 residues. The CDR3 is CASSPAAGGNEQFF. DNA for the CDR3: TGTGCCAGCTCACCCGCAGCGGGAGGGAATGAGCAGTTCTTC.

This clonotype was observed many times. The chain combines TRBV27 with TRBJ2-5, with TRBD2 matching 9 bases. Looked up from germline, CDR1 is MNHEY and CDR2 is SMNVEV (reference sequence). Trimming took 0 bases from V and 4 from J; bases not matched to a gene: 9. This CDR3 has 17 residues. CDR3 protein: CASSLSGGGRAGETQYF. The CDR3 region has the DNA TGTGCCAGCAGTTTATCAGGGGGCGGGAGGGCCGGAGAGACCCAGTACTTC.

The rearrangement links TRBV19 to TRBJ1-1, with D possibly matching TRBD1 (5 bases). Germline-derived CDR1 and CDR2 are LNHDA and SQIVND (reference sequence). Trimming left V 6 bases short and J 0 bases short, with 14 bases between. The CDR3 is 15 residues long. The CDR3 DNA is TGTGCCAGTAGCCCCGCAGGGAGGATGAACACTGAAGCTTTCTTT. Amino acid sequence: CASSPAGRMNTEAFF.

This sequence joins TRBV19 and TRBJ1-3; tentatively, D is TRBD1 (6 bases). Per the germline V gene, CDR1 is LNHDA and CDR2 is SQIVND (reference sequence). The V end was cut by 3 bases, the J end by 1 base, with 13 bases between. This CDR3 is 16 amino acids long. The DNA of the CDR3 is TGTGCCAGTAGTATTTCGCGGGGGCGGTCTGGAAACACCATATATTTT. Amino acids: CASSISRGRSGNTIYF.

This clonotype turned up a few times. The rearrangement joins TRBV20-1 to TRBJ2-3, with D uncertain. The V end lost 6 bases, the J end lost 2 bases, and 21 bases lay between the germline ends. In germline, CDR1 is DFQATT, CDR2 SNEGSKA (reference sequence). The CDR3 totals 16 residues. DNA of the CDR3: TGCAGTGCACCTACCAGGCTGGGCCTGCTCACAGATACGCAGTATTTT. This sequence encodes CSAPTRLGLLTDTQYF.

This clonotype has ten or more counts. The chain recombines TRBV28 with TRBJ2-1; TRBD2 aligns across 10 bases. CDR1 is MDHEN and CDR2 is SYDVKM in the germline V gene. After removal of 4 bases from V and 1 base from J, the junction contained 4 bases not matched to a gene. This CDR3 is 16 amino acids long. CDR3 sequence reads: CASSSVAGGSYNEQFF. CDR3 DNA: TGTGCCAGCAGTTCGGTAGCGGGAGGATCCTACAATGAGCAGTTCTTC.

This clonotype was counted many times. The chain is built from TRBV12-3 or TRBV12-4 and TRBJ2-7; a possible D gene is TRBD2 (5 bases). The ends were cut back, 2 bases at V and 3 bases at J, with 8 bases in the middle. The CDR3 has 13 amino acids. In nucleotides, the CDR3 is TGTGCCAGCAGTTTACAGGAGGTCTACGAGCAGTACTTC. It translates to CASSLQEVYEQYF.

In DNA form, the CDR3 reads TGCAGTGCTAGAGATTTTCGCTCCGGGACTAGCTACTACAATGAGCAGTTCTTC. Translation: CSARDFRSGTSYYNEQFF. V is TRBV20-1 and J is TRBJ2-1, with TRBD2 matching 9 bases. This CDR3 region has 18 residues. The junction had 12 bases not matched to a gene; V was cut back by 0 bases and J by 3 bases. The germline gives CDR1 DFQATT, CDR2 SNEGSKA (reference sequence).

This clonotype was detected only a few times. The CDR3 region is CASSTGGREQYF. The CDR3 nucleotides read TGTGCCAGTAGTACGGGAGGGCGCGAGCAGTACTTC. This chain connects TRBV19 to TRBJ2-7, with 8 bases matching TRBD2. The germline V gene has CDR1 LNHDA and CDR2 SQIVND (reference sequence). The CDR3 totals 12 residues. V lost 4 bases to trimming and J lost 6 bases; unmatched junction nucleotides: 2.

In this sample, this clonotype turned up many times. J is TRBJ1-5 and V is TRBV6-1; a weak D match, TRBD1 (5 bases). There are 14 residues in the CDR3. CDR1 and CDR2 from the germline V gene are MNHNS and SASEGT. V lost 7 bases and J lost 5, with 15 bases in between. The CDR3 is CASNPAGGYQPQHF. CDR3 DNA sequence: TGTGCCAGCAATCCCGCCGGGGGATATCAGCCCCAGCATTTT.

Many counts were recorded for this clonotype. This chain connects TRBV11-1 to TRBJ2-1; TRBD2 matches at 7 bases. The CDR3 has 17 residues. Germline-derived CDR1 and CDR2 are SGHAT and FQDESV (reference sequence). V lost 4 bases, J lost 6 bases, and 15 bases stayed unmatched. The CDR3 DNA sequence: TGTGCCAGCAGCTCGGGGGGACTGGCGGGCCACCTCAATGAGCAGTTCTTC. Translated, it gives CASSSGGLAGHLNEQFF.

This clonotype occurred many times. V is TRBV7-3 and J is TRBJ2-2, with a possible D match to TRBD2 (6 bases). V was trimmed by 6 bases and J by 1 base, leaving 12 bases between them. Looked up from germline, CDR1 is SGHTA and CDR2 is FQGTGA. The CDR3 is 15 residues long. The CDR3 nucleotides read TGTGCCAGCAGGCCCGGGACTTTGAACACCGGGGAGCTGTTTTTT. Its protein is CASRPGTLNTGELFF.

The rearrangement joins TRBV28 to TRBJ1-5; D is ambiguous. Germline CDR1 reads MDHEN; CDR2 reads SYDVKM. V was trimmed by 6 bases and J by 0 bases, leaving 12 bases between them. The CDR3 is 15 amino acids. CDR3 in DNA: TGTGCCAGCAGACCGATATTCTATAGCAATCAGCCCCAGCATTTT. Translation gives CASRPIFYSNQPQHF.

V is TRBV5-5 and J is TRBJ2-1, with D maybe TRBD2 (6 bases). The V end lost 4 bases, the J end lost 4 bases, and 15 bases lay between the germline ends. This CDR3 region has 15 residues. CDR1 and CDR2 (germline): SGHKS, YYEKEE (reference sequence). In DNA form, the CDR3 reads TGTGCCAGCAGCCTAGACTCGGCGGGGTACAATGAGCAGTTCTTC. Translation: CASSLDSAGYNEQFF. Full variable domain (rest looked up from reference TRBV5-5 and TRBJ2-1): DAGVTQSPTHLIKTRGQQVTLRCSPISGHKSVSWYQQVLGQGPQFIFQYYEKEERGRGNFPDRFSARQFPNYSSELNVNALLLGDSALYLCASSLDSAGYNEQFFGPGTRLTVL.